This TCR beta chain was recorded in a study of regulatory T cells in long-lasting Graves disease. Findings and limits, study-wide: The work looked only at peripheral blood and did not look at thyroid tissue.

This clonotype was detected ten times or more. Its antigen remains unidentified. To make TCR beta libraries, researchers used iRepertoire HTBI primers and Arm-PCR of CDR3 regions. A single record per CDR3 protein comes from TCRdb applying MiXCR to the multiplex PCR reads. Here the sample spans roughly 400,000 distinct CDR3 sequences, around 21% being singletons. Germline V gives CDR1 SEHNR, CDR2 FQNEAQ (reference sequence). The CDR3 has 13 amino acids. Trimming stripped 3 bases from V and 0 bases from J, with 5 bases between. Time point defined: persistent/refractory GD, antithyroid drugs over 5 years with positive TRAb. With RNA extracted from PBMCs as input, the TCR library was made.

This specimen was peripheral blood mononuclear cells (PBMCs), taken when the disease was refractory, from a patient treated with antithyroid drugs. The clonotype originates from a female donor with Graves disease. This chain joins TRBV7-9 and TRBJ2-5; the D is unclear. The DNA of the CDR3 is TGTGCCAGCAGCTTCCCAGACCAAGAGACCCAGTACTTC. This translates into CASSFPDQETQYF. Combining the CDR3 with reference TRBV7-9 and TRBJ2-5 gives the whole variable domain DTGVSQNPRHKITKRGQNVTFRCDPISEHNRLYWYRQTLGQGPEFLTYFQNEAQLEKSRLLSDRFSAERPKGSFSTLEIQRTEQGDSAMYLCASSFPDQETQYFGPGTRLLVL.